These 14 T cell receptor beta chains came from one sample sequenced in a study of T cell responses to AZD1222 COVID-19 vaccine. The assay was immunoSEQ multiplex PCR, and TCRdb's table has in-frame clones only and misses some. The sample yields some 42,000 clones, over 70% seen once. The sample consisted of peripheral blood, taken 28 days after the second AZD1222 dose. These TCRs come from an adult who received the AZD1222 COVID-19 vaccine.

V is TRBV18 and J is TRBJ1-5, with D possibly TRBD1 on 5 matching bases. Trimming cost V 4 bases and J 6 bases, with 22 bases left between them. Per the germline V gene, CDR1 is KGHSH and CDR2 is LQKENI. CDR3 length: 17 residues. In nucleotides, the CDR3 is TGTGCCAGCTCACTACTAACCGGGACCGAGAGAATTCAGCCCCAGCATTTT. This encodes CASSLLTGTERIQPQHF.

In DNA, the CDR3 is TGTGCCAGCAGAGGGACAGTTTCACCCCTCCACTTT. The encoded protein is CASRGTVSPLHF. This chain uses TRBV6-5 with TRBJ1-6; TRBD1 matches at 7 bases. The germline gives CDR1 MNHEY, CDR2 SVGAGI. V lost 6 bases and J lost 9; bases outside the gene matches: 2. This CDR3 is built from 12 residues.

This CDR3 reads CASSLPGGAETQYF. CDR3 DNA sequence: TGTGCCAGCAGCCTCCCGGGGGGGGCAGAGACCCAGTACTTC. The chain employs TRBV14 and TRBJ2-5, with 8 bases that match TRBD2. The V gene's germline CDR1 is SGHDN and CDR2 FVKESK. The CDR3 is 14 amino acids. V lost 4 bases to trimming and J lost 4 bases; unmatched junction nucleotides: 5. The variable domain in full, completed from reference TRBV14 and TRBJ2-5, reads EAGVTQFPSHSVIEKGQTVTLRCDPISGHDNLYWYRRVMGKEIKFLLHFVKESKQDESGMPNNRFLAERTGGTYSTLKVQPAELEDSGVYFCASSLPGGAETQYFGPGTRLLVL.

The CDR3 loop reads CAWKPDTSYEQYF. The CDR3 region has the DNA TGTGCCTGGAAACCAGATACCTCCTACGAGCAGTACTTC. V usage is TRBV30 and J usage is TRBJ2-7; D is unresolved. The CDR3 extends over 13 amino acids. Between the trimmed V and J ends, which lost 4 bases and 0 bases, there was a span of 10 bases. CDR1 and CDR2 (germline): GTSNPN, SVGIG (reference sequence). The whole variable domain, filled in from reference TRBV30 and TRBJ2-7, reads SQTIHQWPATLVQPVGSPLSLECTVEGTSNPNLYWYRQAAGRGLQLLFYSVGIGQISSEVPQNLSASRPQDRQFILSSKKLLLSDSGFYLCAWKPDTSYEQYFGPGTRLTVT.

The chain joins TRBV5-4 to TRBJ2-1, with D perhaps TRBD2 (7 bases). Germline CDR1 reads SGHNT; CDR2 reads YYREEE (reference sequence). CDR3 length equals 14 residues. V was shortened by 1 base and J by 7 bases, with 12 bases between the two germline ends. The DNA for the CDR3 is TGTGCCAGCAGCTTGTTACAGGGAGGGAATGAGCAGTTCTTC. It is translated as CASSLLQGGNEQFF.

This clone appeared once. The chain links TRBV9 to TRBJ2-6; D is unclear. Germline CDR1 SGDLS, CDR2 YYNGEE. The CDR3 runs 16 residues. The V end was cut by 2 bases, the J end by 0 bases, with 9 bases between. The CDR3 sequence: CASSVSRRSGANVLTF. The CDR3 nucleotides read TGTGCCAGCAGCGTCTCCAGACGCTCTGGGGCCAACGTCCTGACTTTC.

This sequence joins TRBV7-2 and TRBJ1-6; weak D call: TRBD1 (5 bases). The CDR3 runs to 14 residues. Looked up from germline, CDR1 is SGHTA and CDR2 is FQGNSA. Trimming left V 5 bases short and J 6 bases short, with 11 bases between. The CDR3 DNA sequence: TGTGCCAGCAGCAACCGGGACGTTAATTCACCCCTCCACTTT. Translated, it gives CASSNRDVNSPLHF.

The CDR3 region is CASSPQTGGNEKLFF. Written as DNA, the CDR3 is TGTGCCAGCAGCCCCCAGACAGGGGGTAATGAAAAACTGTTTTTT. The chain combines TRBV5-4 with TRBJ1-4; TRBD1 matches 9 bases. CDR1 is SGHNT and CDR2 is YYREEE in the germline V gene (reference sequence). This CDR3 comprises 15 residues. Trimming at V came to 4 bases and at J to 4 bases, leaving 5 bases not matched to a gene.

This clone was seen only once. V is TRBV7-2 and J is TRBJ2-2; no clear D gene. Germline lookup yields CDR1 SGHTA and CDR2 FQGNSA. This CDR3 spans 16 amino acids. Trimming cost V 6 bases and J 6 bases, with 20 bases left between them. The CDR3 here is CASSITGLVMAGELFF. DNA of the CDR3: TGTGCCAGCAGTATCACTGGGCTAGTAATGGCCGGGGAGCTGTTTTTT. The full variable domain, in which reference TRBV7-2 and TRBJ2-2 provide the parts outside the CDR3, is GAGVSQSPSNKVTEKGKDVELRCDPISGHTALYWYRQSLGQGLEFLIYFQGNSAPDKSGLPSDRFSAERTGGSVSTLTIQRTQQEDSAVYLCASSITGLVMAGELFFGEGSRLTVL.

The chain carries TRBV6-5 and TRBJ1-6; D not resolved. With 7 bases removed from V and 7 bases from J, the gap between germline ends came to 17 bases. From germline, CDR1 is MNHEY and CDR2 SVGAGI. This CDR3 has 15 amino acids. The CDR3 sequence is CASTMNKGRNSPLHF. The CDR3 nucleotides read TGTGCCAGCACCATGAACAAGGGAAGAAATTCACCCCTCCACTTT.

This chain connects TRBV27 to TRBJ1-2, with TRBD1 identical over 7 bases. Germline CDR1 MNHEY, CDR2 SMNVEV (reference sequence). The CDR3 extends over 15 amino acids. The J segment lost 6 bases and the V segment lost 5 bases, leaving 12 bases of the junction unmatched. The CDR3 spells CASSPLDRARHGYTF. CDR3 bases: TGTGCCAGCAGTCCCCTTGACAGGGCCCGTCATGGCTACACCTTC.

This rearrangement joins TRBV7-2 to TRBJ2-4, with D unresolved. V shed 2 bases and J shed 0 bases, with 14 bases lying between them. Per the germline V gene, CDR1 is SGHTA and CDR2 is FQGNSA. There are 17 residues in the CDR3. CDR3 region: CASSLRVGNLAKNIQYF. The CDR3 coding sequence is TGTGCCAGCAGCTTAAGGGTCGGCAACCTAGCCAAAAACATTCAGTACTTC.

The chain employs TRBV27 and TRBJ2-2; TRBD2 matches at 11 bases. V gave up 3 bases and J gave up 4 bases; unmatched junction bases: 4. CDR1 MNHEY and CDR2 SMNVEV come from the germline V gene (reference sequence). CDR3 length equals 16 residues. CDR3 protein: CASSLLAGGGTGELFF. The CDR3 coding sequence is TGTGCCAGCAGTTTGCTAGCGGGGGGCGGCACCGGGGAGCTGTTTTTT.

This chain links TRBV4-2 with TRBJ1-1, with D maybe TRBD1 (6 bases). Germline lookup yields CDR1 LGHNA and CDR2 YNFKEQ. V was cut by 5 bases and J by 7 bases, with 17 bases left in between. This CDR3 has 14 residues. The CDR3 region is CASSRSQQGIEAFF. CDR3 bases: TGTGCCAGCAGCAGAAGCCAACAGGGCATTGAAGCTTTCTTT.